This TCR beta chain was retrieved from a study of shared clonotypes between healthy human individuals. General observations from the study: Blood was the only sampled material, and tissue repertoires likely differ.

In regard to this clone: Its matching antigen is unknown.

In the original analysis: Filtering differed since immunoSEQ provided only junctions, with no quality scores. Measured with immunoSEQ multiplex PCR; TCRdb has only the in-frame clones, and not every one. Clone size and the V and J calls come from that table; the DNA yielded D and trimming. The sample consists of roughly 2 million clones, 85% to 95% of them appearing once. This clonotype was obtained from a man aged 18 to 30 in good health. The sequencing sample was made of naive CD4+ T cells sorted from blood. Subset here: CD45RA+ positively selected.

This CDR3 reads CAGSRGANEQFF. CDR3 coding DNA: TGTGCCGGTAGCCGGGGTGCGAATGAGCAGTTCTTC. The V call is TRBV7-9, the J call TRBJ2-1; the D gene is possibly TRBD2 (5 bases). Trimming pared 11 bases from V and 7 bases from J, leaving 15 bases between. Germline CDR1 and CDR2: SEHNR and FQNEAQ (reference sequence). CDR3 length: 12 residues.